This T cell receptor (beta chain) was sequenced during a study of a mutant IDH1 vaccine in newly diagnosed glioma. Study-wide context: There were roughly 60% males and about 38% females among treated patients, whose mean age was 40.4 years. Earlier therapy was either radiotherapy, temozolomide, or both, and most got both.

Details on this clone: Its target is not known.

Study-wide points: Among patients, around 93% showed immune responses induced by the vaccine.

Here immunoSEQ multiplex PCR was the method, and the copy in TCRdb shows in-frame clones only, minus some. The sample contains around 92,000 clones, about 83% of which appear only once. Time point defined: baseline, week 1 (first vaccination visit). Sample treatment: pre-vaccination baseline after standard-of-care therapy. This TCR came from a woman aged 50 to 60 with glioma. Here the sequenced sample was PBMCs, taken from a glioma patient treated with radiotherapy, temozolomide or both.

Here the CDR3 reads CASVDSSGNTIYF. The DNA for the CDR3 is TGTGCCAGTGTCGATTCCTCTGGAAACACCATATATTTT. The chain has TRBV19 and TRBJ1-3; D call uncertain. Looked up from germline, CDR1 is LNHDA and CDR2 is SQIVND (reference sequence). Trimming stripped 8 bases from V and 0 bases from J, with 8 bases between. The CDR3 contains 13 residues.